This T cell receptor beta chain was captured in a study of blood T cell repertoires in COVID-19. Overall study context: T cells, B-cell-depleted T cells, or PBMCs provided the cDNA or gDNA that served as material.

Deletions cut 9 bases from V and 5 bases from J, with 20 bases between. Germline loops: CDR1 SEHNR, CDR2 FQNEAQ (reference sequence). The CDR3 extends over 15 amino acids. Original methodology: Scientists estimated how many nucleated cells there were by amplifying reference gene primers. TCRdb keeps only in-frame clones here, not all; method: immunoSEQ multiplex PCR. That table gives V, J and clone size, and the DNA gave D and trimming. Of roughly 200,000 clones in the sample, more than 75% are singletons; the top ten hold almost 6%. The chain carries TRBV7-9 and TRBJ2-1; a weak D match, TRBD1 (7 bases). The sequencing input was peripheral blood. The receptor was derived from a woman in her forties with COVID-19, enrolled during active disease. The CDR3 bases are TGTGCCAGTACCCAGGGGGGTCGGGACAACAATGAGCAGTTCTTC. Encoded protein: CASTQGGRDNNEQFF.